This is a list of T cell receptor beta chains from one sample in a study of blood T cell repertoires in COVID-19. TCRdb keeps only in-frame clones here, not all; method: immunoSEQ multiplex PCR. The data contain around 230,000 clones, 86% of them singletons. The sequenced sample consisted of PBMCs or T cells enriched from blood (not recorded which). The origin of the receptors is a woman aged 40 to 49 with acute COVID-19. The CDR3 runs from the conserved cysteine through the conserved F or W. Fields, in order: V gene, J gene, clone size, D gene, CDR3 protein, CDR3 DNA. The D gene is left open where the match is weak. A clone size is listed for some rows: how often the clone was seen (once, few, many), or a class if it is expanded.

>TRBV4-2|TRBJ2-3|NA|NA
CASSQIKSSDTQYF
TGTGCCAGCAGCCAAATAAAGAGCTCCGATACGCAGTATTTT
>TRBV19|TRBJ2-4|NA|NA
CASSQDRQNIQYF
TGTGCCAGTAGCCAAGACAGACAAAACATTCAGTACTTC
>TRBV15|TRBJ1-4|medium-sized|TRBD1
CATSIQGAPDEKLFF
TGTGCCACCAGCATACAGGGGGCGCCGGATGAAAAACTGTTTTTT
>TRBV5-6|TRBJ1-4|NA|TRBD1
CASSLSQGQGEKLFF
TGTGCCAGCAGCCTGTCACAGGGGCAGGGGGAAAAACTGTTTTTT
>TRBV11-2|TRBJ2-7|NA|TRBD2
CASSQTRIELAGSSYEQYF
TGTGCCAGCAGCCAAACCCGAATCGAACTAGCGGGGAGCTCCTACGAGCAGTACTTC
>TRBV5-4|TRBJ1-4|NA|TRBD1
CASSLFQGGEKLFF
TGTGCCAGCAGCTTGTTCCAGGGGGGTGAAAAACTGTTTTTT
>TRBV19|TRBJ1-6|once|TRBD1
CASSTSRDRHSPLHF
TGTGCCAGTAGTACGTCCCGGGACAGACATTCACCCCTCCACTTT
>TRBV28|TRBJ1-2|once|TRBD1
CASSLTGDYGYTF
TGTGCCAGCAGTTTGACAGGGGACTATGGCTACACCTTC
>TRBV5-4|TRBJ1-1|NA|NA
CASSGTGENTEAFF
TGTGCCAGCAGCGGTACGGGAGAAAACACTGAAGCTTTCTTT
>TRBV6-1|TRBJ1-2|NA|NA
CASSEGRNRVIFYGYTF
TGTGCCAGCAGTGAAGGACGGAACAGAGTTATTTTTTATGGCTACACCTTC
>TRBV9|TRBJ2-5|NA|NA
CASSVGANQETQYF
TGTGCCAGCAGCGTAGGGGCAAACCAAGAGACCCAGTACTTC
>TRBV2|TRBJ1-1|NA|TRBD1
CASQHTGVNTEAFF
TGTGCCAGCCAGCATACAGGGGTAAACACTGAAGCTTTCTTT
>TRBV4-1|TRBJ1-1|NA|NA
CASSQAGSRYTEAFF
TGCGCCAGCAGCCAAGCTGGCTCGAGGTACACTGAAGCTTTCTTT
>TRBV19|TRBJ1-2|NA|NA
CASRLQGLSYGYTF
TGTGCCAGTCGATTACAGGGTTTAAGCTATGGCTACACCTTC
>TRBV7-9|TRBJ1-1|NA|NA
CASSLANSEAFF
TGTGCCAGCAGCTTAGCGAACAGTGAAGCTTTCTTT
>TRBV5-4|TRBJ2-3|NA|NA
CASSLATAADTQYF
TGTGCCAGCAGCTTGGCTACCGCCGCAGATACGCAGTATTTT
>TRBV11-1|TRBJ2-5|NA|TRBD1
CASRQTGGGETQYF
TGTGCCAGCAGGCAAACAGGGGGCGGAGAGACCCAGTACTTC
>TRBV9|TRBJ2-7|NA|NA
CASSPSSYEQYF
TGTGCCAGCAGCCCTAGCTCCTACGAGCAGTACTTC
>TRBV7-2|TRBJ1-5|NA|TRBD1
CASSTKGGLHSNQPQHF
TGTGCCAGCAGCACTAAAGGGGGCCTGCATAGCAATCAGCCCCAGCATTTT
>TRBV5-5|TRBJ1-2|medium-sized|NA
CASSLTDSYGYTF
TGTGCCAGCAGCCTGACGGACAGTTATGGCTACACCTTC
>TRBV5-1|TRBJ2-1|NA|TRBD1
CASSLSGTGFYNEQFF
TGCGCCAGCAGCTTGTCCGGGACAGGATTCTACAATGAGCAGTTCTTC
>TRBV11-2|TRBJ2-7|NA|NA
CASSFRDYEQYF
TGTGCCAGCAGCTTCCGGGACTACGAGCAGTACTTC
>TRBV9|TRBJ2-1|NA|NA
CASSPRVGSSYNEQFF
TGTGCCAGCAGCCCTAGAGTAGGCAGTTCCTACAATGAGCAGTTCTTC
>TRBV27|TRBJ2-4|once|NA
CASSLSGGGKAIQYF
TGTGCCAGCAGTTTATCTGGAGGGGGCAAGGCCATTCAGTACTTC
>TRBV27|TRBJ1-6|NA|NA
CASSLGGWTKNSPLHF
TGTGCCAGCAGTTTAGGGGGGTGGACAAAGAATTCACCCCTCCACTTT
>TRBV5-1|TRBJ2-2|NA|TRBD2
CASSLAFPGGGFTGELFF
TGCGCCAGCAGCTTGGCCTTTCCCGGCGGGGGTTTTACCGGGGAGCTGTTTTTT
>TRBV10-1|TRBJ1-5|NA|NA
CASSSSGMGRNQPQHF
TGCGCCAGCAGTTCATCAGGGATGGGGCGCAATCAGCCCCAGCATTTT
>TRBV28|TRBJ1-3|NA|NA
CASSPQDSGNTIYF
TGTGCCAGCAGTCCTCAGGACTCTGGAAACACCATATATTTT
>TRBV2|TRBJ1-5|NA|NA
CASSQTPGFGNQPQHF
TGTGCCAGCAGTCAAACCCCAGGGTTCGGCAATCAGCCCCAGCATTTT
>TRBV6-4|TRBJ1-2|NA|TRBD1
CASSPRDRGYGYTF
TGTGCCAGCAGTCCGCGGGACAGGGGCTATGGCTACACCTTC
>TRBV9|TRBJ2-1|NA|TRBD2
CASSEPTSGGTDEQFF
TGTGCCAGCAGCGAACCGACTAGCGGGGGGACTGATGAGCAGTTCTTC
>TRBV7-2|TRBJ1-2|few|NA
CASSLEIGGVYGYTF
TGTGCCAGCAGCTTGGAAATTGGGGGCGTGTATGGCTACACCTTC
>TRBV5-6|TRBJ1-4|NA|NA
CASSPGSGRGKLFF
TGTGCCAGCAGCCCTGGGTCAGGGAGGGGAAAACTGTTTTTT
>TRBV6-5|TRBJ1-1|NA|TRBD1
CASSLTGAMNTEAFF
TGTGCCAGCAGTTTGACAGGGGCGATGAACACTGAAGCTTTCTTT
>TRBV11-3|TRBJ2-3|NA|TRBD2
CASSKPGLAGGTDTQYF
TGTGCCAGCAGCAAGCCGGGACTAGCGGGAGGGACAGATACGCAGTATTTT
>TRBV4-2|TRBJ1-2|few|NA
CASSQDVREEAYGYTF
TGTGCCAGCAGCCAAGACGTCAGGGAGGAGGCCTATGGCTACACCTTC
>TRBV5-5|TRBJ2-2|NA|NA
CASSSGLFGGELFF
TGTGCCAGCAGCTCTGGACTTTTCGGCGGGGAGCTGTTTTTT
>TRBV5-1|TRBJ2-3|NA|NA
CASSLVVTGNTDTQYF
TGCGCCAGCAGCTTGGTAGTAACAGGGAACACAGATACGCAGTATTTT
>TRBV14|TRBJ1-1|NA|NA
CASSQGEYRETEAFF
TGTGCCAGCAGCCAGGGAGAGTACAGGGAAACTGAAGCTTTCTTT
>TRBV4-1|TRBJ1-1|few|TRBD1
CASSQVGQGGNTEAFF
TGCGCCAGCAGCCAAGTAGGACAGGGGGGGAACACTGAAGCTTTCTTT
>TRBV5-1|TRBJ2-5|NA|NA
CASSLRGMGGETQYF
TGCGCCAGCAGCCTCAGGGGTATGGGAGGGGAGACCCAGTACTTC
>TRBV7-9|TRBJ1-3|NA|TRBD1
CASSLVGQGNTIYF
TGTGCCAGCAGCTTGGTGGGACAGGGAAACACCATATATTTT
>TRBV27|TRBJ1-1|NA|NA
CASRHLQANTEAFF
TGTGCCAGCAGGCACTTACAGGCGAACACTGAAGCTTTCTTT
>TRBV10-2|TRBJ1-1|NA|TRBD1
CASSPNLGQVWDEAFF
TGCGCCAGCAGTCCAAATCTCGGACAGGTATGGGATGAAGCTTTCTTT
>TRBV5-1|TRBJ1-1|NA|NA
CASSFLLGGTEAFF
TGCGCCAGCAGCTTTTTGTTAGGGGGTACTGAAGCTTTCTTT
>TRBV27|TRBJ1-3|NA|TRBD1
CASSLTGEYSGNTIYF
TGTGCCAGCAGTTTAACAGGGGAATACTCTGGAAACACCATATATTTT
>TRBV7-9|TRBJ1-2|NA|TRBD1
CASSSPPGTGNSYGYTF
TGTGCCAGCAGCTCCCCCCCCGGGACAGGAAATTCTTATGGCTACACCTTC
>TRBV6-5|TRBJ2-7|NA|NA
CASRTGYEQYF
TGTGCCAGCAGAACAGGCTACGAGCAGTACTTC
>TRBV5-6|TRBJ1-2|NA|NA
CASSLNRDYGYTF
TGTGCCAGCAGCTTGAACAGGGACTATGGCTACACCTTC
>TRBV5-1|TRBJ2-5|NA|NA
CASSFDRVETQYF
TGCGCCAGCAGCTTCGACAGAGTGGAGACCCAGTACTTC
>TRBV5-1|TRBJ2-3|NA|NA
CASSLDTSADTQYF
TGCGCCAGCAGCTTGGACACCTCTGCAGATACGCAGTATTTT
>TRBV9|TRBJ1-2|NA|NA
CASSLQGSPLYGYTF
TGTGCCAGCAGCCTTCAGGGGAGTCCCCTCTATGGCTACACCTTC
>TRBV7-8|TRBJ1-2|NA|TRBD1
CASSERRGGTGVNYGYTF
TGTGCCAGCAGCGAACGCCGAGGGGGGACAGGGGTTAACTATGGCTACACCTTC
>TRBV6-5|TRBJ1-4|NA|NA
CASLTTATNEKLFF
TGTGCCAGCTTAACGACAGCAACTAATGAAAAACTGTTTTTT